A selection of T cell receptor beta chains follows, all from one sample in a study of response to subunit inactivated influenza vaccine. TCRdb used MiXCR to reprocess the RT-PCR reads, holding one entry per CDR3 protein. The sample yields under 750,000 distinct CDR3 sequences, approximately 12% seen once. The material was PBMCs from blood, obtained on the day of vaccination. The receptor set was obtained from a man between 45 and 60 years old who received an inactivated influenza vaccine. CDR3s include the opening cysteine and the closing phenylalanine or tryptophan. A D gene is named only where the DNA matches it firmly. Where a row states a size, it is once, few, many or the class of an expanded clone; other rows omit it.

v_gene	d_gene	abundance	j_gene	CDR3nt	CDR3aa
TRBV6-1	-	few	TRBJ2-5	TGTGCCAGCAGTAGGTGGGCGGACAGCCAAGAGACCCAGTACTTC	CASSRWADSQETQYF
TRBV9	-	few	TRBJ2-3	TGTGCCAGCAGCGTAGGAGAGGGGATGACGGTTACGCAGTATTTT	CASSVGEGMTVTQYF
TRBV6-1	TRBD2	few	TRBJ2-1	TGTGCCAGCAGCATGGACCAAGCGGGAAGCTCCTACAATGAGCAGTTCTTC	CASSMDQAGSSYNEQFF
TRBV6-1	TRBD1	-	TRBJ2-1	TGTGCCAGCAGCCTGACAGGGGGATCAGATGAGCAGTTCTTC	CASSLTGGSDEQFF
TRBV20-1	TRBD2	-	TRBJ2-5	TGCAGTGCTAGGGGACTAGGAATTGAGACCCAGTACTTC	CSARGLGIETQYF
TRBV4-2	TRBD2	-	TRBJ2-1	TGTGCCAGCAGCCAATACGGACTAGCGGGGAGCTCCTACAATGAGCAGTTCTTC	CASSQYGLAGSSYNEQFF
TRBV20-1	TRBD2	many	TRBJ2-1	TGCAGTGCTAGAGATCCGGGACTACTTGGTTCCTACAATGAGCAGTTCTTC	CSARDPGLLGSYNEQFF
TRBV19	-	-	TRBJ2-3	TGTGCCAGTAGGACGAGGGCTTTTACAGATACGCAGTATTTT	CASRTRAFTDTQYF
TRBV5-1	-	many	TRBJ2-3	TGCGCCACCTCGAGAATAGTCACAGATACGCAGTATTTT	CATSRIVTDTQYF
TRBV20-1	TRBD1	few	TRBJ2-5	TGCAGTGCCAAGACAGGGAATCTAGAGACCCAGTACTTC	CSAKTGNLETQYF
TRBV14	-	-	TRBJ2-6	TGTGCCAGCAGCCAAGAGTTCTTCTCTGGGGCCAACGTCCTGACTTTC	CASSQEFFSGANVLTF
TRBV20-1	-	few	TRBJ2-1	TGCAGTGCTAGAGTAGGGCAAAACCCTAATGAGCAGTTCTTC	CSARVGQNPNEQFF
TRBV20-1	TRBD2	many	TRBJ2-3	TGCAGTGCTAGAACTGGGACTAGCGGATACACAGATACGCAGTATTTT	CSARTGTSGYTDTQYF
TRBV12-3/TRBV12-4	-	few	TRBJ1-5	TGTGCCAGCAGTTTAAAGGGAGACTCGAATCAGCCCCAGCATTTT	CASSLKGDSNQPQHF
TRBV12-3/TRBV12-4	TRBD1	few	TRBJ1-4	TGTGCCAGCAGTTTAGGGGCAGGGGGGGTAAAACTGTTTTTT	CASSLGAGGVKLFF
TRBV5-6	TRBD1	few	TRBJ1-6	TGTGCCAGCAGCGCGGTGACAGGGAATAATTCACCCCTCCACTTT	CASSAVTGNNSPLHF
TRBV3-1	TRBD2	few	TRBJ2-1	TGTGCCAGCAGCCAAGTCCTAGCGGGAGGGAACAATGAGCAGTTCTTC	CASSQVLAGGNNEQFF
TRBV11-2	-	many	TRBJ2-6	TGTGCCAGCAGGGGTGTGGACTCTGGGGCCAACGTCCTGACTTTC	CASRGVDSGANVLTF
TRBV27	TRBD1	many	TRBJ1-1	TGTGCCAGCAGTTCGACAGGGTTCACTGAAGCTTTCTTT	CASSSTGFTEAFF
TRBV5-1	TRBD2	many	TRBJ2-1	TGCGCCAGCAGCGTAGGGACTAGCGAGCATGAGCAGTTCTTC	CASSVGTSEHEQFF
TRBV29-1	-	-	TRBJ2-5	TGCAGCGTTCGAGGGGGTGAAGAGACCCAGTACTTC	CSVRGGEETQYF
TRBV6-2/TRBV6-3	TRBD2	few	TRBJ2-1	TGTGCCAGCAGTGCGGGGGGGGGCTACTACAATGAGCAGTTCTTC	CASSAGGGYYNEQFF
TRBV4-1	-	few	TRBJ2-1	TGCGCCAGCAGCCAGGATGTAGGTCACAATGAGCAGTTCTTC	CASSQDVGHNEQFF
TRBV20-1	-	-	TRBJ2-3	TGCAGTGCTAGACTACCGGGACGGATTTTCACAGATATGCAGTATTTT	CSARLPGRIFTDMQYF
TRBV20-1	TRBD2	-	TRBJ2-2	TGCAGTGCTAGTGCCAGCGGGACCACCGGGGAGCTGTTTTTT	CSASASGTTGELFF
TRBV5-6	-	-	TRBJ2-1	TGTGCCAGCAGCTTGGGGGGGGACCAACTTGAGCAGTTCTTC	CASSLGGDQLEQFF
TRBV29-1	-	-	TRBJ1-1	TGCAGCGTAGCGACCCTTTCCCCCAACACTGAAGCTTTCTTT	CSVATLSPNTEAFF
TRBV15	-	few	TRBJ2-3	TGTGCCACCAGCAGAGATCTCCGGGCGGGAGATACGCAGTATTTT	CATSRDLRAGDTQYF
TRBV25-1	-	many	TRBJ2-2	TGTGCCAGCAGTGAACGAGGGGGACTTGACACCGGGGAGCTGTTTTTT	CASSERGGLDTGELFF
TRBV7-2	-	few	TRBJ2-7	TGTGCCAGCAGCTTAGCCAGGGATTTCTACGAGCAGTACTTC	CASSLARDFYEQYF
TRBV5-1	-	-	TRBJ2-2	TGCGCCAGCAGCTGGGCTCCAGGGCCCGGGGAGCTGTTTTTT	CASSWAPGPGELFF
TRBV9	-	-	TRBJ1-3	TGTGCCAGCAGCGTGACGGGAAACACCATATATTTT	CASSVTGNTIYF
TRBV6-1	TRBD2	few	TRBJ2-1	TGTGCCAGCAGCAATAGCGGGGGCCAGATCAATGAGCAGTTCTTC	CASSNSGGQINEQFF
TRBV5-6	TRBD1	-	TRBJ2-2	TGTGCCAGCCTTCGCAGGGGGATCGGGGAGCTGTTTTTT	CASLRRGIGELFF
TRBV5-1	-	few	TRBJ2-7	TGCGCCAGCAGCAGAAAGACAGGTCCGGACGGGTCCGAGCAGTACTTC	CASSRKTGPDGSEQYF
TRBV12-3/TRBV12-4	TRBD1	-	TRBJ2-2	TGTGCCAGCAGTGCCTCCCTCGGGACAGGGCTACCCGGGGAGCTGTTTTTT	CASSASLGTGLPGELFF
TRBV6-1	-	-	TRBJ2-1	TGTGCCACCGCACTGCTGTCCTTCTACAATGAGCAGTTCTTC	CATALLSFYNEQFF
TRBV29-1	TRBD1	many	TRBJ2-2	TGCAGCGCCATCGACAGGGGTGACACCGGGGAGCTGTTTTTT	CSAIDRGDTGELFF